A single sample is the source of the 31 T cell receptor beta chains below, sequenced in a study of T cell changes during pregnancy in multiple sclerosis. Produced via immunoSEQ multiplex PCR; TCRdb's table is partial and in-frame only. This table holds about 31,000 clones, about 87% found once. Material: CD8+ T cells from peripheral blood mononuclear cells, obtained before pregnancy. The receptors were gathered from a female donor with multiple sclerosis, enrolled in a pregnancy study.

The rearrangement uses TRBV29-1 and TRBJ2-7; weak D call: TRBD2 (6 bases). V was clipped by 0 bases and J by 6 bases, with 9 bases between them. The V gene's germline CDR1 is SQVTM and CDR2 ANQGSEA. The CDR3 contains 12 residues. In DNA form, the CDR3 reads TGCAGCGTTGAAGATATGGGGGGCGAGCAGTACTTC. Translating gives CSVEDMGGEQYF.

V and J are TRBV29-1 and TRBJ1-1, with D hard to call. Trimming took off 1 base at V and 1 base at J, with 7 bases between the two ends. The CDR3 length is 13 residues. CDR1 is SQVTM, CDR2 ANQGSEA, per germline. The CDR3 DNA reads as TGCAGCGTTGAAGGGGCTCGGAACACTGAAGCTTTCTTT. It specifies CSVEGARNTEAFF.

The chain carries TRBV27 and TRBJ2-1; TRBD2 aligns across 11 bases. The CDR3 runs 17 residues. Trimming removed 6 bases from V and 0 bases from J; junction bases left unmatched: 7. Germline CDR1 is MNHEY and CDR2 is SMNVEV (reference sequence). The chain's CDR3 is CASSGTSGGSSYNEQFF. The CDR3 nucleotides are TGTGCCAGCAGCGGGACTAGCGGAGGAAGCTCCTACAATGAGCAGTTCTTC.

The gene calls are TRBV5-6 and TRBJ2-1; 8 bases are a match to TRBD2. In germline, CDR1 is SGHDT, CDR2 YYEEEE. CDR3 length: 16 amino acids. Trimming removed 0 bases from V and 7 bases from J; junction bases left unmatched: 9. CDR3 sequence (DNA): TGTGCCAGCAGCTTGGGGGCGGGAGGCGGGGGGAATGAGCAGTTCTTC. Amino acids: CASSLGAGGGGNEQFF.

The V gene is TRBV4-1, the J gene TRBJ1-2; 10 nucleotides align to TRBD1. The junction had 5 bases not matched to a gene; V was cut back by 4 bases and J by 3 bases. Germline V gene lookup returns CDR1 MGHRA and CDR2 YSYEKL. This CDR3 spans 15 amino acids. CDR3 nucleotide sequence: TGCGCCAGCAGCCCGGAGACAGGGGGCGACTATGGCTACACCTTC. It is translated as CASSPETGGDYGYTF.

The J gene is TRBJ1-1, the V gene TRBV11-2, with D hard to call. The germline V gene encodes CDR1 SGHAT and CDR2 FQNNGV. V was clipped by 1 base and J by 7 bases, with 7 bases between them. This CDR3 is built from 12 residues. CDR3 amino acids: CASSLVGSEAFF. The DNA for the CDR3 is TGTGCCAGCAGCTTAGTTGGGAGTGAAGCTTTCTTT.

The chain couples TRBV21-1 to TRBJ2-7; the table calls TRBD1, which could not be checked here. TRBV21-1 is recorded as a pseudogene. This CDR3 is built from 14 residues. CDR3 in amino acids: CAGERGTGPYEQYF. In nucleotides, the CDR3 is TGTGCCGGAGAGAGAGGGACAGGACCTTACGAGCAGTACTTC.

The chain is built from TRBV29-1 and TRBJ2-7, with a weak D call TRBD2 (6 bases). The CDR3 extends over 13 amino acids. The V gene lost 0 bases and the J gene lost 4 bases, with 10 bases spanning the gap. Germline CDR1 SQVTM, CDR2 ANQGSEA. The DNA for the CDR3 is TGCAGCGTTGAAGACGGACTATATTACGAGCAGTACTTC. As protein: CSVEDGLYYEQYF.

Written as DNA, the CDR3 is TGTGCCAGCAGCTTAGACCCCATAGGGAGGGCCTATAATTCACCCCTCCACTTT. Translated: CASSLDPIGRAYNSPLHF. The genes are TRBV7-2 and TRBJ1-6; D remains unclear. Germline assignment: CDR1 SGHTA and CDR2 FQGNSA. This CDR3 contains 18 residues. V was trimmed by 1 base and J by 2 bases, leaving 15 bases between them.

This clone was seen once. This chain uses TRBV5-6 with TRBJ2-7; 15 bases align to TRBD2. The CDR3 extends over 16 amino acids. V lost 2 bases and J lost 5; bases outside the gene matches: 5. CDR1 is SGHDT, CDR2 YYEEEE, per germline. CDR3 DNA: TGTGCCAGCAGCTTAGGGACTAGCGGGGGGTGGAACGAGCAGTACTTC. Translated: CASSLGTSGGWNEQYF.

This chain connects TRBV5-4 to TRBJ2-7; 8 bases fit TRBD1. After removal of 4 bases from V and 2 bases from J, the junction contained 8 bases not matched to a gene. The CDR3 is 15 residues long. Germline V gene data show CDR1 as SGHNT and CDR2 as YYREEE (reference sequence). This CDR3 reads CASSPPGQAPYEQYF. CDR3 sequence (DNA): TGTGCCAGCAGCCCGCCGGGACAGGCCCCCTACGAGCAGTACTTC.

This chain joins TRBV15 and TRBJ2-3; 8 bases agree with TRBD2. The CDR3 contains 21 residues. J was trimmed by 3 bases and V by 0 bases; bases with no gene match: 20. The germline CDR1 and CDR2 sequences are LNHNV and YYDKDF (reference sequence). The chain's CDR3 is CATSRDLGFGLTSERTDTQYF. In DNA, the CDR3 is TGTGCCACCAGCAGAGATCTTGGGTTTGGGTTGACTAGCGAGAGAACAGATACGCAGTATTTT.

This clone has a single count. This chain links TRBV4-3 with TRBJ1-1; D may be TRBD1 (6 bases). Germline V gene data show CDR1 as LGHNA and CDR2 as YSLEER. CDR3 size: 15 residues. Deletions cut 0 bases from V and 4 bases from J, with 12 bases between. CDR3 sequence: CASSQEGGLRTEAFF. The CDR3 region has the DNA TGCGCCAGCAGCCAAGAGGGGGGGCTTCGCACTGAAGCTTTCTTT.

V gene TRBV15 combines with J gene TRBJ2-1; TRBD2 is a possible D gene (5 bases). Trimming removed 10 bases at V and 6 bases at J, with 19 bases between. This CDR3 region has 14 residues. Germline CDR1 and CDR2: LNHNV and YYDKDF (reference sequence). Written as DNA, the CDR3 is TGTGCCAGCAGTGTAAGAGGGAATCCCAATGAGCAGTTCTTC. This encodes CASSVRGNPNEQFF. The full variable domain, its missing parts supplied by reference TRBV15 and TRBJ2-1, is DAMVIQNPRYQVTQFGKPVTLSCSQTLNHNVMYWYQQKSSQAPKLLFHYYDKDFNNEADTPDNFQSRRPNTSFCFLDIRSPGLGDTAMYLCASSVRGNPNEQFFGPGTRLTVL.

The genes are TRBV5-1 and TRBJ1-1; possible D gene TRBD1, 5 bases. The V and J ends lost 7 bases and 10 bases respectively, with 20 bases between them. The CDR3 extends over 13 amino acids. Germline CDR1 and CDR2: SGHRS and YFSETQ. The CDR3 is CASESPGGEGAFF. The CDR3 DNA follows: TGCGCCAGCGAAAGCCCGGGAGGGGAAGGAGCTTTCTTT.

J is TRBJ2-7 and V is TRBV28; D might be TRBD2 (5 bases). V was pared by 5 bases and J by 6 bases, with 14 bases between. Per the germline V gene, CDR1 is MDHEN and CDR2 is SYDVKM. This CDR3 comprises 13 residues. The CDR3 DNA is TGTGCCAGCAGTGTTGGCCTAGCACTCGAGCAGTACTTC. Translating it yields CASSVGLALEQYF.

Remarks on this clone: Its ends do not fully match the called genes, so a read error is possible. This same CDR3 is encoded by further DNA sequences in the sample. V gene TRBV6-5 combines with J gene TRBJ1-1, with D possibly being TRBD1 (5 bases). The CDR3 length is 12 residues. Germline assignment: CDR1 MNHEY and CDR2 SVGAGI. DNA of the CDR3: TGTGCCAGCAGTTGGGGGGGTACTGAAGCCTTCTTT. This encodes CASSWGGTEAFF.

J is TRBJ2-7 and V is TRBV12-5; D may be TRBD1 (5 bases). The germline V gene has CDR1 LGHNT and CDR2 FRNRAP. The CDR3 sequence is 13 residues long. V dropped 3 bases and J dropped 2 bases, with 8 bases sitting between them. The CDR3 loop is CASGLDSAYEQYF. The CDR3 DNA follows: TGTGCTAGTGGTTTAGACAGCGCCTACGAGCAGTACTTC.

The V gene is TRBV19, the J gene TRBJ1-5, with D uncertain. The CDR3 has 16 amino acids. The V end was cut by 10 bases, the J end by 3 bases, with 22 bases between. The germline CDR1 and CDR2 sequences are LNHDA and SQIVND (reference sequence). This CDR3 reads CATSASRESSNQPQHF. The CDR3 nucleotides are TGTGCCACCTCTGCCTCACGGGAGAGTTCCAATCAGCCCCAGCATTTT.

The chain uses TRBV27 and TRBJ2-7; a weak D match, TRBD1 (6 bases). The V end lost 5 bases, the J end lost 0 bases, and 11 bases lay between the germline ends. CDR3 length: 14 amino acids. Germline CDR1 is MNHEY and CDR2 is SMNVEV (reference sequence). CDR3 bases: TGTGCCAGCAGTGGGTGGGACAACTCCTACGAGCAGTACTTC. Translating gives CASSGWDNSYEQYF.

In its sample, this clone was seen many times. The chain joins TRBV6-1 to TRBJ2-3; D is unclear. CDR3 length: 15 amino acids. Germline lookup yields CDR1 MNHNS and CDR2 SASEGT. V was clipped by 4 bases and J by 4 bases, with 15 bases between them. CDR3 in amino acids: CASSGHQESPDTQYF. CDR3 sequence (DNA): TGTGCCAGCAGTGGACACCAAGAATCTCCAGATACGCAGTATTTT.

The chain uses TRBV6-4 and TRBJ2-3; D gene uncertain. V was cut by 3 bases and J by 4 bases, with 11 bases left in between. Germline values: CDR1 MRHNA, CDR2 SNTAGT. The CDR3 contains 14 residues. The CDR3 coding sequence is TGTGCCAGCAGTGAGGGTCTAGGCCCAGATACGCAGTATTTT. It is translated as CASSEGLGPDTQYF.

The chain is built from TRBV6-5 and TRBJ2-7; 9 bases line up with TRBD1. CDR1 MNHEY and CDR2 SVGAGI come from the germline V gene. The CDR3 is 14 residues long. V lost 4 bases and J lost 4; bases outside the gene matches: 5. The CDR3 is CASSLTGTGYEQYF. CDR3 bases: TGTGCCAGCAGTTTAACCGGGACAGGGTACGAGCAGTACTTC.

The chain is built from TRBV7-8 and TRBJ2-7; D not certain. V was cut by 5 bases and J by 3 bases, with 17 bases left in between. CDR3 length: 15 residues. Germline CDR1 reads SGHVS; CDR2 reads FQNEAQ. The CDR3 spells CASSNPRSDNYEQYF. The DNA for the CDR3 is TGTGCCAGCAGCAACCCTAGGAGTGATAACTACGAGCAGTACTTC.

This clone was seen only once. The CDR3 region has the DNA TGTGCCAGCAGTTACAGGGATTCCGGGGGGGCAGATACGCAGTATTTT. Its translation is CASSYRDSGGADTQYF. The J gene is TRBJ2-3, the V gene TRBV6-5, with TRBD2 identical over 8 bases. V was clipped by 2 bases and J by 4 bases; unmatched bases: 8. The CDR3 runs 16 residues. Germline values: CDR1 MNHEY, CDR2 SVGAGI.

Regarding this clone: Other DNA sequences from this sample encode an identical CDR3 as well. The chain recombines TRBV6-4 with TRBJ1-2, with D perhaps TRBD1 (5 bases). V shed 6 bases and J shed 0 bases, with 11 bases lying between them. The length of the CDR3 is 14 residues. The germline V gene has CDR1 MRHNA and CDR2 SNTAGT. CDR3 in amino acids: CASSPGGPNYGYTF. In nucleotides, the CDR3 is TGTGCCAGCAGCCCCGGGGGACCTAACTATGGCTACACCTTC.

The chain has TRBV4-3 and TRBJ2-3; D is perhaps TRBD1 (5 bases). CDR1 is LGHNA, CDR2 YSLEER, per germline. With 0 bases removed from V and 0 bases from J, the gap between germline ends came to 16 bases. The CDR3 extends over 18 amino acids. This CDR3 reads CASSQEALQVPSTDTQYF. The CDR3, as DNA: TGCGCCAGCAGCCAAGAGGCCCTACAGGTACCTAGCACAGATACGCAGTATTTT.

The V gene is TRBV7-9, the J gene TRBJ2-1, with TRBD2 matching over 9 bases. CDR1 and CDR2 (germline): SEHNR, FQNEAQ (reference sequence). The trim removed 4 bases at V and 5 bases at J, leaving 9 bases unmatched. The CDR3 extends over 16 amino acids. The CDR3: CASSSWQTSGDNEQFF. The CDR3 nucleotides are TGTGCCAGCAGCTCCTGGCAGACTAGCGGAGACAATGAGCAGTTCTTC.

The chain combines TRBV6-5 with TRBJ2-1; 12 positions agree with TRBD2. In germline, CDR1 is MNHEY, CDR2 SVGAGI. Trimming at V came to 4 bases and at J to 9 bases, leaving 7 bases not matched to a gene. The CDR3 totals 15 residues. The CDR3: CASSSASGGASEQFF. DNA of the CDR3: TGTGCCAGCAGTTCGGCTAGCGGGGGGGCCAGTGAGCAGTTCTTC.

This chain joins TRBV2 and TRBJ1-1, with D tentatively TRBD1 (6 bases). The CDR3 runs 12 residues. CDR1 is SNHLY and CDR2 is FYNNEI in the germline V gene. V lost 4 bases and J 12 bases, leaving 15 bases between the germline ends. CDR3 bases: TGTGCCAGCAGTGGAGAAGACAGGCGGACTTTCTTT. Its translation: CASSGEDRRTFF.

The rearrangement links TRBV7-8 to TRBJ1-4; 9 bases fit TRBD1. CDR1 is SGHVS and CDR2 is FQNEAQ in the germline V gene. There are 15 residues in the CDR3. The V and J ends lost 2 bases and 5 bases, in that order; junction bases with no gene match: 3. CDR3 in DNA: TGTGCCAGCAGCTTAACAGGGGGCGTGAATGAAAAACTGTTTTTT. Amino acid sequence: CASSLTGGVNEKLFF.